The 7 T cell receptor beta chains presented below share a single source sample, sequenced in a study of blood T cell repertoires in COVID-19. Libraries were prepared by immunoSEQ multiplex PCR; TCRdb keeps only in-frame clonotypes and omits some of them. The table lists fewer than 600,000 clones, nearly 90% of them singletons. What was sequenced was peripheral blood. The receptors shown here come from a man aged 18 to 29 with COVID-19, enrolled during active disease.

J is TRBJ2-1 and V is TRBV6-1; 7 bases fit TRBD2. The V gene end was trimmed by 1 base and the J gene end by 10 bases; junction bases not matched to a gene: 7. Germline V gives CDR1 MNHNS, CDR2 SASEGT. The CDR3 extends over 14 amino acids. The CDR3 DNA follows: TGTGCCAGCAGTGAAGGGGACTACCGTGTGGAGCAGTTCTTC. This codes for CASSEGDYRVEQFF.

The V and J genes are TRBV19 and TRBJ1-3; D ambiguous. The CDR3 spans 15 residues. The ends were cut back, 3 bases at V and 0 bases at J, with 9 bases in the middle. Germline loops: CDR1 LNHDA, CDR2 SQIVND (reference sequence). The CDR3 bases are TGTGCCAGTAGTATCGGTCCCGTCTCTGGAAACACCATATATTTT. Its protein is CASSIGPVSGNTIYF.

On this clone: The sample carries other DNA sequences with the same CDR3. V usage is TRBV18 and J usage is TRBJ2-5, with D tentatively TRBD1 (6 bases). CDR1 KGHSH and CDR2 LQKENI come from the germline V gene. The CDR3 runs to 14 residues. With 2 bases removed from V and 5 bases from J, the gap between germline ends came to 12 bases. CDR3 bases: TGTGCCAGCTCACCAACAGGGCTAAGGGAGACCCAGTACTTC. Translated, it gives CASSPTGLRETQYF. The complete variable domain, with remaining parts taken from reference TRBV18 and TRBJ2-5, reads NAGVMQNPRHLVRRRGQEARLRCSPMKGHSHVYWYRQLPEEGLKFMVYLQKENIIDESGMPKERFSAEFPKEGPSILRIQQVVRGDSAAYFCASSPTGLRETQYFGPGTRLLVL.

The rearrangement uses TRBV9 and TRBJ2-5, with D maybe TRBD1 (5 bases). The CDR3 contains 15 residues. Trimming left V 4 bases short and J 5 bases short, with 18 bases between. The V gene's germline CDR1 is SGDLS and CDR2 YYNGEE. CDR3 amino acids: CASSPIPGYGETQYF. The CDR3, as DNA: TGTGCCAGCAGCCCTATCCCAGGGTATGGGGAGACCCAGTACTTC.

CDR3 amino acids: CASSLFETAGQETQYF. CDR3 DNA sequence: TGTGCCAGCAGCTTGTTCGAGACGGCGGGTCAAGAGACCCAGTACTTC. The gene calls are TRBV5-8 and TRBJ2-5, with TRBD2 as a possible D gene (5 bases). Trimming pared 1 base from V and 2 bases from J, leaving 15 bases between. Germline-derived CDR1 and CDR2 are SGHTS and YDEGEE. The CDR3 has 16 amino acids. Using reference TRBV5-8 and TRBJ2-5 for the parts outside the CDR3, the full variable domain is EAGVTQSPTHLIKTRGQQATLRCSPISGHTSVYWYQQALGLGLQFLLWYDEGEERNRGNFPPRFSGRQFPNYSSELNVNALELEDSALYLCASSLFETAGQETQYFGPGTRLLVL.

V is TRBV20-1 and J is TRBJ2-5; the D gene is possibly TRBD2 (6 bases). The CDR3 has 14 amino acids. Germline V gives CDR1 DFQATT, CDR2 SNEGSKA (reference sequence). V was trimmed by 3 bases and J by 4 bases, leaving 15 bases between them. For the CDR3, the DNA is TGCAGTGCTAGTTCGGGAGCCCCCCCAGAGACCCAGTACTTC. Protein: CSASSGAPPETQYF.

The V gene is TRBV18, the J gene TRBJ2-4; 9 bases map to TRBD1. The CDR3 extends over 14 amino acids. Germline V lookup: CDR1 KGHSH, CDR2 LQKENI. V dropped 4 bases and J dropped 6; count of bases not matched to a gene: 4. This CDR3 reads CASSQRGQGNIQYF. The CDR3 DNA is TGTGCCAGCTCACAGCGGGGACAGGGAAACATTCAGTACTTC.